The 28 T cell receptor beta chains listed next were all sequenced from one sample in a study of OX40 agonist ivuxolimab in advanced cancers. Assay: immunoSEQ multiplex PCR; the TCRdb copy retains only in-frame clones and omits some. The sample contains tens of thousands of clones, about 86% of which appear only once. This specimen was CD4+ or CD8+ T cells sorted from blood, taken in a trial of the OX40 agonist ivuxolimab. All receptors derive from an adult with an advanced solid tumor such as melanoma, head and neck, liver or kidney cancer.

CDR3 protein: CASSEMGTVVEQYV. As DNA, the CDR3 is TGTGCCAGCAGTGAGATGGGGACAGTGGTCGAGCAGTACGTC. This chain joins TRBV6-1 and TRBJ2-7; 7 nucleotides agree with TRBD1. Trimming at V came to 3 bases and at J to 6 bases, leaving 8 bases not matched to a gene. This CDR3 is 14 amino acids long. Germline V gives CDR1 MNHNS, CDR2 SASEGT.

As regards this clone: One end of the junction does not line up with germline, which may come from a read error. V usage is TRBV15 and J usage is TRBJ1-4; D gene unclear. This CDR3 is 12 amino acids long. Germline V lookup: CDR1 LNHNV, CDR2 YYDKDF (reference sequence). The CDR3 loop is CATSGDGQESFF. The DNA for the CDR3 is TGTGCCACCAGCGGAGACGGTCAGGAATCGTTTTTT.

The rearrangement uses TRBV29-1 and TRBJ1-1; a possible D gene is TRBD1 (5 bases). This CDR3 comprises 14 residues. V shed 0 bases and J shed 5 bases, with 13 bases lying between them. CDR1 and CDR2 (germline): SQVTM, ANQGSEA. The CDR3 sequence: CSVEEGRGRTEAFF. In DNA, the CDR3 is TGCAGCGTTGAAGAAGGGAGGGGAAGGACTGAAGCTTTCTTT.

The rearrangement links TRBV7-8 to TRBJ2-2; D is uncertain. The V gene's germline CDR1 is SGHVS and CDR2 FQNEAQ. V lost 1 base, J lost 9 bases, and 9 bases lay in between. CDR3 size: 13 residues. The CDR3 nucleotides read TGTGCCAGCAGCTTAGTCTACCGGAGGGAGCTGTTTTTT. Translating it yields CASSLVYRRELFF.

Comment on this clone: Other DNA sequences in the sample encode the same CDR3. This chain's CDR3 is CASSVDPDRAYEQYF. CDR3 DNA: TGTGCCAGCAGCGTAGATCCGGACAGAGCTTACGAGCAGTACTTC. The chain recombines TRBV9 with TRBJ2-7, with D possibly matching TRBD1 (6 bases). Trimming shortened V by 0 bases and J by 4 bases, and 14 bases separated the two germline ends. This CDR3 has 15 residues. The V gene's germline CDR1 is SGDLS and CDR2 YYNGEE.

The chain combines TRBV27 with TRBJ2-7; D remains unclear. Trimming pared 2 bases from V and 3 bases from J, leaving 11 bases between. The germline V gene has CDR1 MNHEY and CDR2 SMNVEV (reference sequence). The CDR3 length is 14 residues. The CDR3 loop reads CASSLGPALYEQYF. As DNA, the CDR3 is TGTGCCAGCAGTTTAGGGCCTGCCCTCTACGAGCAGTACTTC.

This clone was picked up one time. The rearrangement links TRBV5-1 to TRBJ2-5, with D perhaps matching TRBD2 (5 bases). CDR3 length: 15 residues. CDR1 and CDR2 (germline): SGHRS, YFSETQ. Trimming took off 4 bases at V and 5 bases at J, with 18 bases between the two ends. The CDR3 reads CASSVFGGAGETQYF. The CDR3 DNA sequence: TGCGCCAGCAGCGTTTTTGGAGGAGCCGGGGAGACCCAGTACTTC. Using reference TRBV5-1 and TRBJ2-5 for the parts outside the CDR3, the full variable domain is KAGVTQTPRYLIKTRGQQVTLSCSPISGHRSVSWYQQTPGQGLQFLFEYFSETQRNKGNFPGRFSGRQFSNSRSEMNVSTLELGDSALYLCASSVFGGAGETQYFGPGTRLLVL.

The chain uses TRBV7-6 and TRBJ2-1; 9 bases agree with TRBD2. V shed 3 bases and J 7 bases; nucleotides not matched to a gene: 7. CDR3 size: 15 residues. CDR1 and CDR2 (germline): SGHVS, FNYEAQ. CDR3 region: CASSLGGGARNEQFF. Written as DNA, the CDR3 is TGTGCCAGCAGCTTGGGCGGGGGGGCCAGGAATGAGCAGTTCTTC. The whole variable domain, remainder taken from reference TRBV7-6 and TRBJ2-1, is GAGVSQSPRYKVTKRGQDVALRCDPISGHVSLYWYRQALGQGPEFLTYFNYEAQQDKSGLPNDRFSAERPEGSISTLTIQRTEQRDSAMYRCASSLGGGARNEQFFGPGTRLTVL.

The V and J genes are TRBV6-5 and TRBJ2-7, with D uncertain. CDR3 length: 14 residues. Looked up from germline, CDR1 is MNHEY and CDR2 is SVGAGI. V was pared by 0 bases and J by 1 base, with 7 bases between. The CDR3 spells CASSYSGGSYEQYF. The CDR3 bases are TGTGCCAGCAGTTACTCAGGCGGTTCCTACGAGCAGTACTTC.

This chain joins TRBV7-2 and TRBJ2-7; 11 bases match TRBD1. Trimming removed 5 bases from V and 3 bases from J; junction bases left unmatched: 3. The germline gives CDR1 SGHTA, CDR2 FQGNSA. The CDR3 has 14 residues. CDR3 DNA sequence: TGTGCCAGCAGCCCCGGGACAGGGGGCTACGAGCAGTACTTC. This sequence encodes CASSPGTGGYEQYF.

The CDR3, as DNA: TGTGCCAGTAGTGTTAGCGGGAGTGGGGGCAATGAGCAGTTCTTC. Amino acid sequence: CASSVSGSGGNEQFF. The rearrangement links TRBV19 to TRBJ2-1; TRBD2 agrees at 9 bases. Per germline, CDR1 LNHDA and CDR2 SQIVND (reference sequence). The CDR3 has 15 amino acids. V lost 5 bases and J lost 6; bases outside the gene matches: 8.

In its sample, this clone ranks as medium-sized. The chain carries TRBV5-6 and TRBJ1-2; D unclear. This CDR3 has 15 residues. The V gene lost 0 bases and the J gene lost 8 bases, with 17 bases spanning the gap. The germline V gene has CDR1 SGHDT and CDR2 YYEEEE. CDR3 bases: TGTGCCAGCAGCTTGGCGGCCGTTTCACGTAGGGGCTACACCTTC. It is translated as CASSLAAVSRRGYTF.

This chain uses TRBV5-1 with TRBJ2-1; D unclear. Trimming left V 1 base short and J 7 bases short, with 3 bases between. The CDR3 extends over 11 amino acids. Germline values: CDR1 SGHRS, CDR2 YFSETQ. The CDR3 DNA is TGCGCCAGCAGCTTGAAGAATGAGCAGTTCTTC. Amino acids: CASSLKNEQFF.

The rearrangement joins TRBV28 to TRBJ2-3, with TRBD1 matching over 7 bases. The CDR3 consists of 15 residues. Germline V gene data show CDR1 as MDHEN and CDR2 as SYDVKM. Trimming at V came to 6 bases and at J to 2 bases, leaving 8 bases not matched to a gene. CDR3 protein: CASRRNRGNTDTQYF. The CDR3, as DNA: TGTGCCAGCAGACGAAACAGGGGAAACACAGATACGCAGTATTTT.

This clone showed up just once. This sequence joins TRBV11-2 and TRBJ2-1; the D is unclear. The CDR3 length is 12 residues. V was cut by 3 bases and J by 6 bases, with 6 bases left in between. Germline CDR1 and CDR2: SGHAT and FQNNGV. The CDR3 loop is CASSLWPNEQFF. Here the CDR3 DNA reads TGTGCCAGCAGCTTGTGGCCCAATGAGCAGTTCTTC.

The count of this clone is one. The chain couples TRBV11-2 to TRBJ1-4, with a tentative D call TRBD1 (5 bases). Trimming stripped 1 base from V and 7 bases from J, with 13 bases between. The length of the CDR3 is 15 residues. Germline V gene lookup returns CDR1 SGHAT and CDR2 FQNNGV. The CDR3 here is CASSLGAGAGEKLFF. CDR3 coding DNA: TGTGCCAGCAGCTTAGGGGCTGGGGCCGGTGAAAAACTGTTTTTT.

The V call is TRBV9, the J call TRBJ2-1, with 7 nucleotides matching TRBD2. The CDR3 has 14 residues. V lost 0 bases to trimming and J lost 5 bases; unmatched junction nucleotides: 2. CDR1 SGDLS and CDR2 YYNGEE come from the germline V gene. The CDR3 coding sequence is TGTGCCAGCAGCGTAGGGGGAGGGGACAATGAGCAGTTCTTC. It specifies CASSVGGGDNEQFF.

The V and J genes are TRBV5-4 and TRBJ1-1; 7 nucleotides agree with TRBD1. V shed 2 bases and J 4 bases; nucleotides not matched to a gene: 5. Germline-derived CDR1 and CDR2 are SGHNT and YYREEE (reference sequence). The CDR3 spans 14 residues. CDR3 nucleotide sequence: TGTGCCAGCAGCTTCAGGGGGGCCGGCACTGAAGCTTTCTTT. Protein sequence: CASSFRGAGTEAFF. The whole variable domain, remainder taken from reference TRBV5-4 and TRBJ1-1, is ETGVTQSPTHLIKTRGQQVTLRCSSQSGHNTVSWYQQALGQGPQFIFQYYREEENGRGNFPPRFSGLQFPNYSSELNVNALELDDSALYLCASSFRGAGTEAFFGQGTRLTVV.

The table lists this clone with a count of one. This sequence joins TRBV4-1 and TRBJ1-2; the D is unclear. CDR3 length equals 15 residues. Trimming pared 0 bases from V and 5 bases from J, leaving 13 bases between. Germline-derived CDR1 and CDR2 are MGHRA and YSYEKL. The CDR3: CASSQDPGSYYGYTF. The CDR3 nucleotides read TGCGCCAGCAGCCAAGATCCGGGCTCATATTATGGCTACACCTTC.

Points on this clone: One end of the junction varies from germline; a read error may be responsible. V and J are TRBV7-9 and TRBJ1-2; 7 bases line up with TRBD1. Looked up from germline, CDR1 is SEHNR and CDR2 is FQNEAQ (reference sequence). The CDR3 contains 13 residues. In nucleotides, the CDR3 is TGTGCCAGCAGCCCCGACAGGGTGGATGGCTTTGTCTTC. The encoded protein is CASSPDRVDGFVF.

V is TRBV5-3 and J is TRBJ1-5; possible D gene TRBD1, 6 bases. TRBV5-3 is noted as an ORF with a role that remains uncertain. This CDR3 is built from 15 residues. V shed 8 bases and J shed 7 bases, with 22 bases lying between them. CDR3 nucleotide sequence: TGTGCCAGCAGCCAAGATAAACAGGGCATCCAGCCCCAGCATTTT. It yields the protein CASSQDKQGIQPQHF.

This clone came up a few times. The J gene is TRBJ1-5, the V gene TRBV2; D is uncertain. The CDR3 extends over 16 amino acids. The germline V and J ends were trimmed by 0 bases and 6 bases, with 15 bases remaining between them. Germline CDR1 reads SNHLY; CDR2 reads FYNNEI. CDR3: CASSEASVGFGQPQHF. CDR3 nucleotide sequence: TGTGCCAGCAGTGAAGCTTCTGTAGGGTTCGGTCAGCCCCAGCATTTT.

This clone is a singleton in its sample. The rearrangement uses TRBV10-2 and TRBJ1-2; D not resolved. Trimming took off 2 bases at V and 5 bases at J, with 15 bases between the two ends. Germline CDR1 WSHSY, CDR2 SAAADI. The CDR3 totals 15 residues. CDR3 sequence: CASSETRLTWYGYTF. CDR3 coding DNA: TGCGCCAGCAGTGAGACCCGGTTGACTTGGTATGGCTACACCTTC.

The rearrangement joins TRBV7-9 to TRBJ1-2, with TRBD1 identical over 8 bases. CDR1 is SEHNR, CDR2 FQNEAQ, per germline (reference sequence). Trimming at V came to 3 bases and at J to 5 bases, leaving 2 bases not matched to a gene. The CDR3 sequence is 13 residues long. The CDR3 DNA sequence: TGTGCCAGCAGCTTTGGGACAGGATATGGCTACACCTTC. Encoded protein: CASSFGTGYGYTF.

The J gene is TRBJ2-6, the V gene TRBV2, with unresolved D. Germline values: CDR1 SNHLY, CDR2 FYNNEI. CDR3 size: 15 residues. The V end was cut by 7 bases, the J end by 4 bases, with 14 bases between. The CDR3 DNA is TGTGCCAGCATTATTTGGGGTAGAGGGGCCAACGTCCTGACTTTC. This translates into CASIIWGRGANVLTF.

The CDR3 DNA reads TGTGCCAGCAGCTTGGCTTCGGCGGGAGGGTCCTACGAGCAGTACTTC. Amino acid sequence: CASSLASAGGSYEQYF. V and J are TRBV5-4 and TRBJ2-7, with TRBD2 identical over 9 bases. Germline-derived CDR1 and CDR2 are SGHNT and YYREEE (reference sequence). CDR3 length: 16 amino acids. The ends lost 0 bases at V and 1 base at J; junction bases unmatched: 5.

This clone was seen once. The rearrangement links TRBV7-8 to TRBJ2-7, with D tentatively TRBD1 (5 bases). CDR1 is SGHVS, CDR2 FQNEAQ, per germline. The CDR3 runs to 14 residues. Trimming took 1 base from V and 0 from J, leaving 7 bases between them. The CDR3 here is CASSLERGSYEQYF. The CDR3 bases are TGTGCCAGCAGCTTAGAAAGGGGCTCCTACGAGCAGTACTTC. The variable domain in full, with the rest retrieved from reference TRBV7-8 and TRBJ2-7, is GAGVSQSPRYKVAKRGQDVALRCDPISGHVSLFWYQQALGQGPEFLTYFQNEAQLDKSGLPSDRFFAERPEGSVSTLKIQRTQQEDSAVYLCASSLERGSYEQYFGPGTRLTVT.

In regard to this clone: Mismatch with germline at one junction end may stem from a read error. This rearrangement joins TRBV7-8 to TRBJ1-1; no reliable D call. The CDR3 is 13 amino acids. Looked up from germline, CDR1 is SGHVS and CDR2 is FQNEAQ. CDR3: CASNLGRNTEAFF. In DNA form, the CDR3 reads TGTGCCAGCAACTTAGGACGGAACACTGAAGCTTTCTTT.